This T cell receptor (beta chain) emerged from a study of metastatic and nonmetastatic thyroid tumors. About this clone: Antigen: not known. One end of the junction varies from germline; a read error may be responsible. The sample contains more than one DNA sequence encoding this CDR3.

The CDR3 loop spans 15 amino acids. Germline-derived CDR1 and CDR2 are MNHEY and SMNVEV (reference sequence). Ahead of thyroid surgery, no patient had received treatment of any kind. TCRdb re-called clones via MiXCR from the PCR reads. The sample yields about 6,500 clones, approximately 20% seen once. Study conclusions and caveats: In blood and tumor, TCR beta diversity was reportedly significantly higher in malignant thyroid tumors than in benign nodules.

This TCR came from a male donor with papillary thyroid cancer or a benign thyroid nodule (not recorded which). Some clones in this sample may be carry-over from other donors' samples. This chain joins TRBV27 and TRBJ2-7, with 8 nucleotides matching TRBD1. Sequences were obtained from adjacent normal tissue. This CDR3 reads CASSFRGLISYEQYF. The CDR3 bases are TGTGCCAGTAGTTTCAGGGGGCTGATCTCCTACGAGCAGTACTTC.